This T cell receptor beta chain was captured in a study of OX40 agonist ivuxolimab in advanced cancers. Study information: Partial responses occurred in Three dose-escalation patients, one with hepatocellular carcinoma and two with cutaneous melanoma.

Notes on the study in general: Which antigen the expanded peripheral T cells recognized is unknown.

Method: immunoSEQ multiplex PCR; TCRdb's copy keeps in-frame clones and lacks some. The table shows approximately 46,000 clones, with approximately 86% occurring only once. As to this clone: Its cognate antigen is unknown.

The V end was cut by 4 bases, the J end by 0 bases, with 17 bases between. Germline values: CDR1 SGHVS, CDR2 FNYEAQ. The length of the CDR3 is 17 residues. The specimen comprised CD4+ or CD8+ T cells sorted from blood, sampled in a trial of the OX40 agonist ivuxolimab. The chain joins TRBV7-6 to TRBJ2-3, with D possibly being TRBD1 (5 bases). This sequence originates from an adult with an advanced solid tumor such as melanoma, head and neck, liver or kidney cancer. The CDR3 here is CASSSRPSGKSTDTQYF. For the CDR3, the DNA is TGTGCCAGCAGCTCTCGGCCCTCAGGGAAGAGCACAGATACGCAGTATTTT. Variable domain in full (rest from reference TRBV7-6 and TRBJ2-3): GAGVSQSPRYKVTKRGQDVALRCDPISGHVSLYWYRQALGQGPEFLTYFNYEAQQDKSGLPNDRFSAERPEGSISTLTIQRTEQRDSAMYRCASSSRPSGKSTDTQYFGPGTRLTVL.